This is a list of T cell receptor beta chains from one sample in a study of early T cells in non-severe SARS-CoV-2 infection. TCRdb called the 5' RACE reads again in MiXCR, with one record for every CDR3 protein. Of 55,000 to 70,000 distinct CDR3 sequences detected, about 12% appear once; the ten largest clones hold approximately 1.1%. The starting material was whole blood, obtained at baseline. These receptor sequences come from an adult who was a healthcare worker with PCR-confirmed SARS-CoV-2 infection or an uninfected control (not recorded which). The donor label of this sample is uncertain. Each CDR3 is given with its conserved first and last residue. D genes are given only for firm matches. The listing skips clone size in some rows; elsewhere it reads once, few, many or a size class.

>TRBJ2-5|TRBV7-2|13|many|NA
CANEGWVYGTQYF
TGTGCCAATGAGGGCTGGGTCTACGGGACCCAGTACTTC
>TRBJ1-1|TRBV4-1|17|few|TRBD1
CASSQDRRGPRNTEAFF
TGCGCCAGCAGCCAAGATCGGAGGGGGCCGAGGAACACTGAAGCTTTCTTT
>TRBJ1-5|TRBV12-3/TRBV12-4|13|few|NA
CASSISGLATQHF
TGTGCCAGCAGTATCTCCGGGCTGGCAACCCAGCATTTT
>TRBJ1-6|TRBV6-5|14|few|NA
CASSYSGTYSPLHF
TGTGCCAGCAGTTACTCCGGGACGTATTCACCCCTCCACTTT
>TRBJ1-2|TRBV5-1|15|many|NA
CASSPQGPGSSGYTF
TGCGCCAGCAGCCCCCAGGGGCCAGGGTCGAGTGGCTACACCTTC
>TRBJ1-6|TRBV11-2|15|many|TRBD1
CASSSGGQGRSPLHF
TGTGCCAGCAGCTCGGGGGGACAGGGAAGATCACCCCTCCACTTT
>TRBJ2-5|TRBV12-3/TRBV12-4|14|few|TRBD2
CASSFQGGSRKYYF
TGTGCCAGCAGTTTCCAGGGAGGGTCCCGAAAGTATTACTTC
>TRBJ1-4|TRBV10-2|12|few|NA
CASSAGLEKLFF
TGCGCCAGCAGTGCAGGGCTCGAAAAACTGTTTTTT
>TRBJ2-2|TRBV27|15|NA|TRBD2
CASTSGGTNTGELFF
TGTGCCAGCACTAGCGGGGGGACGAACACCGGGGAGCTGTTTTTT
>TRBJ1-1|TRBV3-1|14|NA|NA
CASSPFGGNTEAFF
TGTGCCAGCAGCCCCTTTGGGGGTAACACTGAAGCTTTCTTT
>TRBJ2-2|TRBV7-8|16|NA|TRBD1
CASSARGQGAGGELFF
TGTGCCAGCAGCGCCCGGGGACAGGGGGCTGGCGGGGAGCTGTTTTTT
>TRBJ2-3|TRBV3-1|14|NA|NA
CASSQESNWDTQYF
TGTGCCAGCAGCCAAGAATCGAATTGGGATACGCAGTATTTT
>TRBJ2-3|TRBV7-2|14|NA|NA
CASSPLQGEDTQYF
TGTGCCAGCAGCCCTCTACAGGGTGAAGATACGCAGTATTTT
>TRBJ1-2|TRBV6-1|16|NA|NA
CASRSRPLESNYGYTF
TGTGCCAGCAGGTCTAGGCCACTTGAATCTAACTATGGCTACACCTTC
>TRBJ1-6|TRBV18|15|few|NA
CASSPVEGPNSPLHF
TGTGCCAGCTCACCTGTGGAGGGACCTAATTCACCCCTCCACTTT
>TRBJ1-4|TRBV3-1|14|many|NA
CASGGGVANEKLFF
TGTGCCAGCGGAGGGGGGGTCGCTAATGAAAAACTGTTTTTT
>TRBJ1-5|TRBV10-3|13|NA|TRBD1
CAIKGQENQPQHF
TGTGCCATCAAGGGACAGGAGAATCAGCCCCAGCATTTT
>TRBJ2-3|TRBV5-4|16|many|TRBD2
CASSSGSGGAPDTQYF
TGTGCCAGCAGCTCGGGGAGCGGGGGGGCCCCAGATACGCAGTATTTT
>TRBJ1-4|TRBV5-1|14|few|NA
CASKTDQVNEKLFF
TGCGCCAGCAAGACCGATCAAGTTAATGAAAAACTGTTTTTT
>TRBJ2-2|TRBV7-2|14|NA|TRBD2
CASSRSGGGGELFF
TGTGCCAGCAGCCGTAGCGGGGGTGGAGGGGAGCTGTTTTTT
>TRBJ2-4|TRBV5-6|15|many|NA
CASSPAGNGKNIQYF
TGTGCCAGCAGCCCAGCAGGGAACGGCAAAAACATTCAGTACTTC
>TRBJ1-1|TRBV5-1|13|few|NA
CASSSGGGTEAFF
TGCGCCAGCAGCTCCGGGGGAGGCACTGAAGCTTTCTTT